This T cell receptor (beta chain) was found in a study of blood T cells in healthy people across ages. This clonotype was observed a handful of times. Antigen unknown. Using a J-beta primer mix together with a sample-barcoded 5' primer, a second PCR was run for roughly 6 to 12 cycles. Tags on each cDNA molecule came from a template-switch adaptor with 12 random nucleotides. One entry per CDR3 protein results from TCRdb running MiXCR on the 5' RACE reads. The data hold 780,000 or so distinct CDR3 sequences, with more than 55% observed a single time. V was clipped by 2 bases and J by 5 bases, with 9 bases between them. Looked up from germline, CDR1 is SGHTA and CDR2 is FQGTGA. This CDR3 region has 13 residues. The study, taken as a whole, reports: Bulk PBMC profiling left naive and antigen-experienced comparisons inconclusive.

Healthy Caucasians from Russia aged roughly 6 to 90 served as donors. Peripheral blood was drawn, approximately 9.5 milliliters per donor. This sequence originates from a man between 35 and 55 years old in good health. The chain joins TRBV7-3 to TRBJ2-5, with D unresolved. The sequenced sample was blood. This CDR3 is CASSLYRQETQYF. The CDR3 DNA reads as TGTGCCAGCAGCTTATATAGGCAGGAGACCCAGTACTTC. Using reference TRBV7-3 and TRBJ2-5 for the parts outside the CDR3, the full variable domain is GAGVSQTPSNKVTEKGKYVELRCDPISGHTALYWYRQSLGQGPEFLIYFQGTGAADDSGLPNDRFFAVRPEGSVSTLKIQRTERGDSAVYLCASSLYRQETQYFGPGTRLLVL.